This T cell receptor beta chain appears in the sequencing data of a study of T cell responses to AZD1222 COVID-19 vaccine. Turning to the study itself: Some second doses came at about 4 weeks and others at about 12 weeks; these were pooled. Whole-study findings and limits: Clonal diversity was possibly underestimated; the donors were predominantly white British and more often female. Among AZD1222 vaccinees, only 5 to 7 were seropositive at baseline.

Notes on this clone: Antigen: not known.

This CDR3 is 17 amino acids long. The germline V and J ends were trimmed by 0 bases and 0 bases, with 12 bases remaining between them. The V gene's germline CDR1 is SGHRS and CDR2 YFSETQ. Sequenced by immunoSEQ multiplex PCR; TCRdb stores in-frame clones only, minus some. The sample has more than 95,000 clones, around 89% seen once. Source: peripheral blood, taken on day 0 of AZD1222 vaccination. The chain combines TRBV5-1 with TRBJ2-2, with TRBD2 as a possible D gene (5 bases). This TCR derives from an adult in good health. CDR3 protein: CASSLGGPLSNTGELFF. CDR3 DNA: TGCGCCAGCAGCTTGGGAGGGCCACTCTCGAACACCGGGGAGCTGTTTTTT.